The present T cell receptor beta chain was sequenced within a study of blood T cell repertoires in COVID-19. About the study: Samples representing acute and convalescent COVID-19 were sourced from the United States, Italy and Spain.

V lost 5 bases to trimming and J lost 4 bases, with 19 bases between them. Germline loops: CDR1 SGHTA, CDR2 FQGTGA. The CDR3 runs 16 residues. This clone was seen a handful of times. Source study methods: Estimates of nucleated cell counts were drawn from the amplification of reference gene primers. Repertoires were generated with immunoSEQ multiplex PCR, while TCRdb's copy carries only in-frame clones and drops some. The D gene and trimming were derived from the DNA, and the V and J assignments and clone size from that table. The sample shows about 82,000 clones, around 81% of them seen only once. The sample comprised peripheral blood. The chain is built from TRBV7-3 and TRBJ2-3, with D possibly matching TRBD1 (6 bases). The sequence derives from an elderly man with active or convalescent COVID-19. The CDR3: CASSPDGGLYADTQYF. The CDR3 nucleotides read TGTGCCAGCAGCCCGGATGGGGGCCTCTACGCAGATACGCAGTATTTT.